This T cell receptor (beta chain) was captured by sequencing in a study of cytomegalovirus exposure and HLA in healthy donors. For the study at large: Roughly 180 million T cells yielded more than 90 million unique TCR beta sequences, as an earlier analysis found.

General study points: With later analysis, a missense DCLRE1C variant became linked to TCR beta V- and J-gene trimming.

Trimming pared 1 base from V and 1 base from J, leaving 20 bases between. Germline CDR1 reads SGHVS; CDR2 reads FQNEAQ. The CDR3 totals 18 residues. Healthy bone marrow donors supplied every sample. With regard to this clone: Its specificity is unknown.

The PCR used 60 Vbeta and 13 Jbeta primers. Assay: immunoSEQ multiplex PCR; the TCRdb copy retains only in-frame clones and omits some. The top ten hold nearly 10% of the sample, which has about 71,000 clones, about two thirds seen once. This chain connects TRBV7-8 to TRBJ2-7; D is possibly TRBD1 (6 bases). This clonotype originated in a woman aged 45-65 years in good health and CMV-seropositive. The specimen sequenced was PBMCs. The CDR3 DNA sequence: TGTGCCAGCAGCTTAGGGATTAAGAGCCGGGACATGTCCTACGAGCAGTACTTC. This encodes CASSLGIKSRDMSYEQYF.